This T cell receptor (beta chain) stems from a study of blood T cell repertoires in COVID-19. Trimming took 10 bases from V and 8 from J; bases not matched to a gene: 17. Germline lookup yields CDR1 WSHSY and CDR2 SAAADI. The CDR3 length is 15 residues. Clones were read by immunoSEQ multiplex PCR, and TCRdb kept only the in-frame ones, dropping some. The sample holds around 30,000 clones, more than 70% seen once. What was sequenced was peripheral blood. The source is a human donor in a cohort sampled during active COVID-19. V gene TRBV10-2 combines with J gene TRBJ2-1; TRBD2 agrees at 7 bases. CDR3 bases: TGCGCCACACGGGTGGGGGAGGGCCCTCTGGATGAGCAGTTCTTC. This codes for CATRVGEGPLDEQFF.